This T cell receptor beta chain was documented in a study of cytomegalovirus exposure and HLA in healthy donors. The CDR3 is made up of 13 amino acids. Trimming cost V 7 bases and J 4 bases; bases outside gene matches: 6. Germline V gene lookup returns CDR1 LNHDA and CDR2 SQIVND (reference sequence). The donors were members of the validation cohort, which comprised 120 subjects and was separate from the first cohort of around 700 subjects. The protocol was immunoSEQ multiplex PCR, while the TCRdb copy is restricted to in-frame clones and leaves out a portion. The repertoire has tens of thousands of clones, more than 85% of them found once; the top ten carry 3% to 4.5%. In the case of this clone: Antigen unknown.

Notes on the study in general: Both high specificity and high sensitivity reportedly marked the classifier's diagnosis of cytomegalovirus status. Cytomegalovirus-associated status was assigned to approximately 160 TCR beta chains. Three chains tied to CMV proved CMV antigen-specific in vitro.

The chain couples TRBV19 to TRBJ1-2, with 7 positions matching TRBD1. This receptor was identified in a woman in her 30s in good health and CMV-seronegative. The sequenced sample was PBMCs. As DNA, the CDR3 is TGTGCCAGTACCCAGGACAGGATCTATGGCTACACCTTC. Translation: CASTQDRIYGYTF.